These T cell receptor beta chains were read from a single sample in a study of blood T cell repertoires in COVID-19. Profiled with immunoSEQ multiplex PCR; TCRdb holds only in-frame clones, not every one. The sample shows 150,000 or so clones, 70% to 80% of them seen only once. Source material: peripheral blood. Receptors originate from a woman aged 55 to 70 with COVID-19, enrolled during active disease. Each CDR3 is given without its conserved first and last residue. The order of the fields is CDR3 length, D gene, V gene, J gene, CDR3 protein. The D gene is left open where the match is weak.

13,TRBD1,TRBV5-4,TRBJ1-2,ASSPPGTGVYGYT
13,NA,TRBV7-3,TRBJ2-4,ASNRLDRAKNIQY
13,TRBD1,TRBV2,TRBJ1-5,ASSPQTGGGQPQH
11,NA,TRBV10-3,TRBJ1-3,AIGGDSGNTIY
15,TRBD1,TRBV18,TRBJ1-5,ASSSGTGGINNQPQH
13,NA,TRBV9,TRBJ2-6,ASSAGHVGANVLT
15,TRBD2,TRBV7-9,TRBJ2-3,ASSYTGLLGGADTQY
15,TRBD2,TRBV30,TRBJ2-3,AWSGGLAGFAGGTQY
15,TRBD1,TRBV9,TRBJ1-6,ASSALGQAPYNSPLH
14,NA,TRBV28,TRBJ2-5,ASSLLEGSPKETQY
13,TRBD2,TRBV20-1,TRBJ2-7,SASPLAGGSYEQY
15,NA,TRBV5-1,TRBJ2-5,ASSLGTRTAYQETQY
11,NA,TRBV7-2,TRBJ2-3,ASSSRVSDTQY
13,TRBD1,TRBV10-3,TRBJ1-1,ATRRDRGVNTEAF
13,TRBD2,TRBV5-1,TRBJ2-5,ASSPLAGVGETQY
13,TRBD2,TRBV5-1,TRBJ2-1,ASSLSGEGLNEQF
13,NA,TRBV2,TRBJ2-7,ASTPDRVSSYEQY
10,NA,TRBV7-8,TRBJ2-2,ASSLNSGELF
16,TRBD1,TRBV5-1,TRBJ2-6,ASSLVGTGVSGANVLT